The 27 T cell receptor beta chains reported below all come from one sample, sequenced in a study of OX40 agonist ivuxolimab in advanced cancers. TCRdb's table, derived via immunoSEQ multiplex PCR, lists solely in-frame clones and lacks some. This sample has approximately 70,000 clones, with about 83% found just once. The sample here was CD4+ or CD8+ T cells sorted from blood, taken in a trial of the OX40 agonist ivuxolimab. The receptors were sampled from an adult with an advanced solid tumor such as melanoma, head and neck, liver or kidney cancer.

This rearrangement joins TRBV7-2 to TRBJ2-4; weak D call: TRBD2 (5 bases). V lost 5 bases and J lost 8, with 10 bases in between. CDR1 is SGHTA, CDR2 FQGNSA, per germline. The length of the CDR3 is 12 residues. The CDR3 region has the DNA TGTGCCAGCAGCCTGACGAGGGACATTCAGTACTTC. Translated: CASSLTRDIQYF.

To note about this clone: The same CDR3 arises from other DNA sequences in this sample as well. The gene calls are TRBV29-1 and TRBJ2-7; the match to TRBD2 covers 13 bases. Looked up from germline, CDR1 is SQVTM and CDR2 is ANQGSEA. Trimming at V came to 6 bases and at J to 4 bases, leaving 6 bases not matched to a gene. CDR3 length: 14 residues. The CDR3: CSVATSGGAYEQYF. The CDR3 DNA follows: TGCAGCGTGGCCACTAGCGGGGGGGCATACGAGCAGTACTTC.

The chain carries TRBV29-1 and TRBJ1-2, with D possibly being TRBD1 (6 bases). Looked up from germline, CDR1 is SQVTM and CDR2 is ANQGSEA. This CDR3 comprises 13 residues. Trimming shortened V by 7 bases and J by 1 base, and 13 bases separated the two germline ends. CDR3 residues: CSGKRDNNYGYTF. As DNA, the CDR3 is TGCAGCGGTAAACGGGACAATAACTATGGCTACACCTTC. The full variable domain, completed using reference TRBV29-1 and TRBJ1-2, is SAVISQKPSRDICQRGTSLTIQCQVDSQVTMMFWYRQQPGQSLTLIATANQGSEATYESGFVIDKFPISRPNLTFSTLTVSNMSPEDSSIYLCSGKRDNNYGYTFGSGTRLTVV.

V usage is TRBV6-1 and J usage is TRBJ1-5, with 8 positions matching TRBD1. CDR1 and CDR2 from the germline V gene are MNHNS and SASEGT. The CDR3 extends over 15 amino acids. V was clipped by 6 bases and J by 5 bases; unmatched bases: 9. The CDR3: CASRTGQVSYQPQHF. The CDR3 bases are TGTGCCAGCAGAACGGGACAGGTCTCTTATCAGCCCCAGCATTTT.

The chain links TRBV4-1 to TRBJ1-5, with D perhaps matching TRBD1 (5 bases). The CDR3 contains 17 residues. CDR1 MGHRA and CDR2 YSYEKL come from the germline V gene. Trimming took 2 bases from V and 1 from J, leaving 15 bases between them. The CDR3 DNA sequence: TGCGCCAGCAGCCAAATCGACCTGGGGGTGAGCAATCAGCCCCAGCATTTT. Its translation: CASSQIDLGVSNQPQHF.

This chain connects TRBV7-2 to TRBJ2-5; D is perhaps TRBD1 (6 bases). The V end was cut by 0 bases, the J end by 2 bases, with 10 bases between. Germline V gene sequence: CDR1 SGHTA, CDR2 FQGNSA. The CDR3 loop spans 15 amino acids. CDR3 in amino acids: CASSLAGRGQETQYF. Written as DNA, the CDR3 is TGTGCCAGCAGCTTAGCGGGCAGGGGACAAGAGACCCAGTACTTC. Variable domain in full (rest from reference TRBV7-2 and TRBJ2-5): GAGVSQSPSNKVTEKGKDVELRCDPISGHTALYWYRQSLGQGLEFLIYFQGNSAPDKSGLPSDRFSAERTGGSVSTLTIQRTQQEDSAVYLCASSLAGRGQETQYFGPGTRLLVL.

The gene calls are TRBV9 and TRBJ1-2, with 9 bases that match TRBD1. Looked up from germline, CDR1 is SGDLS and CDR2 is YYNGEE. The CDR3 is 14 amino acids. V lost 3 bases and J lost 2; bases outside the gene matches: 2. CDR3 coding DNA: TGTGCCAGCAGCGAGGGGACAGGGAACTATGGCTACACCTTC. Its protein product is CASSEGTGNYGYTF.

The CDR3, as DNA: TGTGCCAGCAGTTACCCCGGGGCCCAGTACTTC. As protein: CASSYPGAQYF. This chain connects TRBV6-6 to TRBJ2-5, with D maybe TRBD2 (5 bases). The CDR3 has 11 amino acids. The germline V gene encodes CDR1 MNHNY and CDR2 SVGAGI (reference sequence). Trimming removed 2 bases at V and 9 bases at J, with 7 bases between.

V gene TRBV6-5 combines with J gene TRBJ2-1; 10 nucleotides agree with TRBD2. Germline CDR1 and CDR2: MNHEY and SVGAGI. V was pared by 5 bases and J by 5 bases, with 3 bases of the junction left unmatched. The CDR3 length is 14 residues. The CDR3 here is CASSPGLANNEQFF. DNA for the CDR3: TGTGCCAGCAGTCCGGGACTAGCGAACAATGAGCAGTTCTTC.

The chain links TRBV5-1 to TRBJ2-5, with 9 bases lining up with TRBD1. The CDR3 spans 15 residues. The J segment lost 5 bases and the V segment lost 6 bases, leaving 11 bases of the junction unmatched. Germline V gene data show CDR1 as SGHRS and CDR2 as YFSETQ. CDR3 protein: CASTFDRGKMETQYF. CDR3 sequence (DNA): TGCGCCAGCACCTTCGACAGGGGGAAGATGGAGACCCAGTACTTC.

The chain employs TRBV6-6 and TRBJ1-6; 7 bases agree with TRBD1. V shed 4 bases and J 5 bases; nucleotides not matched to a gene: 5. Germline V gene lookup returns CDR1 MNHNY and CDR2 SVGAGI (reference sequence). CDR3 length: 15 amino acids. The CDR3 is CASSFKTGHNSPLHF. As DNA, the CDR3 is TGTGCCAGCAGTTTCAAGACAGGGCATAATTCACCCCTCCACTTT.

The CDR3 DNA is TGTGCCAGCAGTCATAAAACATTTGATACGCAGTATTTT. It yields the protein CASSHKTFDTQYF. The gene calls are TRBV2 and TRBJ2-3; D not resolved. The CDR3 is 13 residues long. CDR1 SNHLY and CDR2 FYNNEI come from the germline V gene. V shed 5 bases and J shed 6 bases, with 12 bases lying between them.

The CDR3 reads CASSGQGLQGQFF. In DNA, the CDR3 is TGTGCCAGTAGCGGACAGGGCCTCCAAGGGCAGTTCTTC. The rearrangement uses TRBV19 and TRBJ2-1; 8 bases agree with TRBD1. CDR1 and CDR2 (germline): LNHDA, SQIVND (reference sequence). The V segment lost 6 bases and the J segment 12 bases; nucleotides outside the gene matches: 10. The CDR3 loop spans 13 amino acids.

The chain couples TRBV7-8 to TRBJ2-5, with 7 nucleotides matching TRBD2. V gave up 1 base and J gave up 5 bases; unmatched junction bases: 4. The CDR3 loop spans 14 amino acids. Germline assignment: CDR1 SGHVS and CDR2 FQNEAQ. For the CDR3, the DNA is TGTGCCAGCAGCTTAGGAGGGCGGGGGGAGACCCAGTACTTC. Protein: CASSLGGRGETQYF.

This chain uses TRBV27 with TRBJ1-2; maybe TRBD1 (6 bases). Per germline, CDR1 MNHEY and CDR2 SMNVEV (reference sequence). V lost 4 bases, J lost 0 bases, and 18 bases lay in between. The CDR3 length is 17 residues. Here the CDR3 DNA reads TGTGCCAGCAGTTCCAGGGGTGTAAGGAAAGCTAACTATGGCTACACCTTC. It codes for CASSSRGVRKANYGYTF.

This chain connects TRBV11-1 to TRBJ2-5; no firm D call. There are 15 residues in the CDR3. Looked up from germline, CDR1 is SGHAT and CDR2 is FQDESV (reference sequence). V lost 5 bases to trimming and J lost 1 base, with 14 bases between them. CDR3 in DNA: TGTGCCAGCAGCGTCCCGTCCGGTATCCAAGAGACCCAGTACTTC. This translates into CASSVPSGIQETQYF.

The V gene is TRBV19, the J gene TRBJ2-3; TRBD1 matches at 8 bases. This CDR3 is built from 15 residues. Germline assignment: CDR1 LNHDA and CDR2 SQIVND (reference sequence). After removal of 2 bases from V and 0 bases from J, the junction contained 1 base not matched to a gene. In DNA form, the CDR3 reads TGTGCCAGTAGTATACAGGGGGCAAGCACAGATACGCAGTATTTT. Translating gives CASSIQGASTDTQYF.

V gene TRBV9 combines with J gene TRBJ1-2, with a possible D match to TRBD1 (5 bases). Trimming removed 0 bases at V and 4 bases at J, with 13 bases between. Germline CDR1 and CDR2: SGDLS and YYNGEE. The CDR3 is 15 amino acids. The CDR3 here is CASSVETWGVYGYTF. The DNA of the CDR3 is TGTGCCAGCAGCGTAGAGACCTGGGGGGTCTATGGCTACACCTTC.

The chain is built from TRBV20-1 and TRBJ2-5; D not resolved. The CDR3 is made up of 11 amino acids. In germline, CDR1 is DFQATT, CDR2 SNEGSKA (reference sequence). Trimming cost V 6 bases and J 4 bases, with 9 bases left between them. CDR3 nucleotide sequence: TGCAGTGCGATAGCTTTAGAGACCCAGTACTTC. Residues: CSAIALETQYF.

This clone is a singleton in its sample. The chain has TRBV7-6 and TRBJ1-5; D uncertain. The CDR3 covers 15 residues. V was shortened by 1 base and J by 4 bases, with 11 bases between the two germline ends. CDR1 and CDR2 from the germline V gene are SGHVS and FNYEAQ. The CDR3 protein is CASSLEYGRNQPQHF. Written as DNA, the CDR3 is TGTGCCAGCAGCTTAGAGTACGGCCGAAATCAGCCCCAGCATTTT. The entire variable domain, with the rest obtained from reference TRBV7-6 and TRBJ1-5, is as follows: GAGVSQSPRYKVTKRGQDVALRCDPISGHVSLYWYRQALGQGPEFLTYFNYEAQQDKSGLPNDRFSAERPEGSISTLTIQRTEQRDSAMYRCASSLEYGRNQPQHFGDGTRLSIL.

The chain joins TRBV19 to TRBJ2-2; D is perhaps TRBD1 or TRBD2 (5 bases each). The V end lost 5 bases, the J end lost 6 bases, and 16 bases lay between the germline ends. Germline V gene data show CDR1 as LNHDA and CDR2 as SQIVND (reference sequence). The CDR3 contains 15 residues. CDR3 sequence: CASSPLTRGPGELFF. In nucleotides, the CDR3 is TGTGCCAGTAGTCCCCTCACTAGGGGCCCCGGGGAGCTGTTTTTT.

The chain is built from TRBV5-1 and TRBJ1-5; D is uncertain. The germline V gene encodes CDR1 SGHRS and CDR2 YFSETQ. There are 15 residues in the CDR3. The V end was cut by 0 bases, the J end by 0 bases, with 7 bases between. The DNA for the CDR3 is TGCGCCAGCAGCTTGGTTCCCGGTAGCAATCAGCCCCAGCATTTT. Residues: CASSLVPGSNQPQHF.

V and J are TRBV5-1 and TRBJ1-2, with D hard to call. Germline V gives CDR1 SGHRS, CDR2 YFSETQ. Trimming removed 0 bases at V and 5 bases at J, with 5 bases between. CDR3 size: 12 residues. CDR3 loop: CASSLGAYGYTF. DNA for the CDR3: TGCGCCAGCAGCTTGGGGGCTTATGGCTACACCTTC.

The rearrangement uses TRBV6-1 and TRBJ2-3, with D perhaps assigned TRBD1 or TRBD2 (5 bases each). Germline V gives CDR1 MNHNS, CDR2 SASEGT. The CDR3 has 15 residues. Trimming left V 7 bases short and J 0 bases short, with 14 bases between. The CDR3 DNA reads as TGTGCCAGCACTTTCCGGGACGGTAGCACAGATACGCAGTATTTT. This gives the protein CASTFRDGSTDTQYF.

The chain combines TRBV11-2 with TRBJ1-4; weak D call: TRBD1 (5 bases). V was clipped by 5 bases and J by 4 bases, with 14 bases between them. There are 15 residues in the CDR3. Germline loops: CDR1 SGHAT, CDR2 FQNNGV. The CDR3 nucleotides read TGTGCCAGCAGCCCCGGGGGTCAGGATAATGAAAAACTGTTTTTT. It codes for CASSPGGQDNEKLFF. The complete variable domain, with remaining parts taken from reference TRBV11-2 and TRBJ1-4, reads EAGVAQSPRYKIIEKRQSVAFWCNPISGHATLYWYQQILGQGPKLLIQFQNNGVVDDSQLPKDRFSAERLKGVDSTLKIQPAKLEDSAVYLCASSPGGQDNEKLFFGSGTQLSVL.

This clone was found once. The chain joins TRBV6-5 to TRBJ1-6; no clear D. V lost 6 bases and J 7 bases, leaving 13 bases between the germline ends. The CDR3 consists of 14 residues. In germline, CDR1 is MNHEY, CDR2 SVGAGI. The CDR3 reads CASSPSRVNSPLHF. Here the CDR3 DNA reads TGTGCCAGCAGCCCCTCGCGGGTCAATTCACCCCTCCACTTT.

This clone was counted a few times. The chain uses TRBV27 and TRBJ1-2; D unresolved. With 0 bases removed from V and 3 bases from J, the gap between germline ends came to 11 bases. Germline-derived CDR1 and CDR2 are MNHEY and SMNVEV (reference sequence). This CDR3 has 15 residues. In DNA form, the CDR3 reads TGTGCCAGCAGTTTATCGTCTCCAGATTACTATGGCTACACCTTC. Translating it yields CASSLSSPDYYGYTF.